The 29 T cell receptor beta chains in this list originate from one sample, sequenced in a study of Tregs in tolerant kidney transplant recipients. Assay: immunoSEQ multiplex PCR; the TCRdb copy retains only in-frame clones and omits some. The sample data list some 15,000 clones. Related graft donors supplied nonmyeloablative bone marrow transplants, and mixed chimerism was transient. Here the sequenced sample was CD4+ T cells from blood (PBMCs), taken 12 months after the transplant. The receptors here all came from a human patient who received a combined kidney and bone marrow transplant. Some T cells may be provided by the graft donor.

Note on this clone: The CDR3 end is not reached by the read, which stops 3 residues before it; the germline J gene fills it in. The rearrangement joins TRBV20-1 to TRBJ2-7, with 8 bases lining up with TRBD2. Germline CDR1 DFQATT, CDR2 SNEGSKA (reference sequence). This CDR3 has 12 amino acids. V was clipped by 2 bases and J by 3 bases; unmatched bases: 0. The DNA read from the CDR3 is TGCAGTGCTAGACGGGGGGGCTACGAG. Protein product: CSARRGGYE. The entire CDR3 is CSARRGGYEQYF.

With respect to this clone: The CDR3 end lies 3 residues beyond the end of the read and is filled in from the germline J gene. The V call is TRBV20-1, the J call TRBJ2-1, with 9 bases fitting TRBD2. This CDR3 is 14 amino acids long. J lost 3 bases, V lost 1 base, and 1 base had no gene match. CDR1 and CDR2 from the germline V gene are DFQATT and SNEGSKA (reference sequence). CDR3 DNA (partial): TGCAGTGCTAGAGGACTAGCGGACTACAATGAG. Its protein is CSARGLADYNE. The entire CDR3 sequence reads CSARGLADYNEQFF.

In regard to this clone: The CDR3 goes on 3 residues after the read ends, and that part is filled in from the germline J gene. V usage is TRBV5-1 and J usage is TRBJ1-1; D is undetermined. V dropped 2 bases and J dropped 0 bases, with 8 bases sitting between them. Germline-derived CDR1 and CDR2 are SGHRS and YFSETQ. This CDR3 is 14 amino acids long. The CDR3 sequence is CASSFGAVNTEAFF. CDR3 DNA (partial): TGCGCCAGCAGCTTTGGCGCGGTGAACACTGAA.

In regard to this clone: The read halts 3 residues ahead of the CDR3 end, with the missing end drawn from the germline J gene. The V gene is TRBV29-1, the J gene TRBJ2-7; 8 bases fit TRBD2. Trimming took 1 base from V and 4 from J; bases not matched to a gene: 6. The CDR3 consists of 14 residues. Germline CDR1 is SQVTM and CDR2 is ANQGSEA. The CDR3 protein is CSVEGLSGKYEQYF. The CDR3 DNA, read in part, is TGCAGCGTTGAAGGTCTTAGCGGGAAGTACGAG.

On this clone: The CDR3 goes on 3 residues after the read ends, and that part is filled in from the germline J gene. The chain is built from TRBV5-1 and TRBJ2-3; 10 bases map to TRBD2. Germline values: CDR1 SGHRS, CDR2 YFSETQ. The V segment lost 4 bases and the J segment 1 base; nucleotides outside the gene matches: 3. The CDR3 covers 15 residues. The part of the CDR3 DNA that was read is TGCGCCAGCAGCGGTGGGACTAGCGGCACAGATACG. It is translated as CASSGGTSGTDT. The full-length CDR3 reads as CASSGGTSGTDTQYF.

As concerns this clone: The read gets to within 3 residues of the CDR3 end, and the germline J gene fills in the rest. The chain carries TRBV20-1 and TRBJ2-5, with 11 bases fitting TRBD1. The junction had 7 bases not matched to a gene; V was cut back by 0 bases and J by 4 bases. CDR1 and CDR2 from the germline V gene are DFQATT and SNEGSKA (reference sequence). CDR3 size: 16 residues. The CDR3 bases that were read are TGCAGTGCTAGAGATGAGGGGACAGGGGGAGGAGAGACC. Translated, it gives CSARDEGTGGGET. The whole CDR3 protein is CSARDEGTGGGETQYF.

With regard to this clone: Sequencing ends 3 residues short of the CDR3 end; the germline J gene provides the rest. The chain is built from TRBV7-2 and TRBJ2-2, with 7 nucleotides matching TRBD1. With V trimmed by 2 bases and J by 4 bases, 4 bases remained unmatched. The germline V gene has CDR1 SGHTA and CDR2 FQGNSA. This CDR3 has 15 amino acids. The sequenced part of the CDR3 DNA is TGTGCCAGCAGCTTAAAACAGGGGAGCACCGGGGAG. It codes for CASSLKQGSTGE. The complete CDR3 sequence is CASSLKQGSTGELFF.

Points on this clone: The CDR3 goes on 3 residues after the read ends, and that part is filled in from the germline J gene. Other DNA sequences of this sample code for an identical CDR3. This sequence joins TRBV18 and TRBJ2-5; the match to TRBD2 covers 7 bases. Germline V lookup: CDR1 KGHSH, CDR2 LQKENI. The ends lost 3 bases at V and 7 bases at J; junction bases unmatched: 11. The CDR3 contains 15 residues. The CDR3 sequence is CASSPTGTTGGTQYF. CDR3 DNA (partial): TGTGCCAGCTCACCCACCGGGACTACTGGAGGGACC.

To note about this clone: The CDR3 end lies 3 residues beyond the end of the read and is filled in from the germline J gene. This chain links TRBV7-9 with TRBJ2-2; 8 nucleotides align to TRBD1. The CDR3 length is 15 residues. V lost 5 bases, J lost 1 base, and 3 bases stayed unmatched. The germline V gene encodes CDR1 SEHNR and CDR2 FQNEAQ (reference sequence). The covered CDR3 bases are TGTGCCAGCAGCCTTGGACAGGGGAACACCGGGGAG. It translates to CASSLGQGNTGE. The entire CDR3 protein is CASSLGQGNTGELFF.

CDR3 DNA (partial): TGCAGTGCCACCGGGACAGGGGGGACCGGGGAG. It specifies CSATGTGGTGE. The CDR3 in full is CSATGTGGTGELFF. The chain joins TRBV20-1 to TRBJ2-2; 11 bases agree with TRBD1. The sequence runs out 3 residues before the end of the CDR3; the remainder is reconstructed from the germline J gene. The V gene's germline CDR1 is DFQATT and CDR2 SNEGSKA (reference sequence). CDR3 size: 14 residues. V was pared by 6 bases and J by 5 bases, with 5 bases of the junction left unmatched.

The CDR3 bases that were read are TGCAGTGCAACGGACAGGGTAGACATT. This translates into CSATDRVDI. The entire CDR3 sequence reads CSATDRVDIQYF. V and J are TRBV20-1 and TRBJ2-4; 8 bases match TRBD1. The observed sequence ends 3 residues before the CDR3 terminus, with the missing tail filled in from the germline J gene. V shed 6 bases, J shed 8 bases, and the junction held 6 bases outside the gene matches. CDR1 is DFQATT and CDR2 is SNEGSKA in the germline V gene (reference sequence). This CDR3 is 12 amino acids long.

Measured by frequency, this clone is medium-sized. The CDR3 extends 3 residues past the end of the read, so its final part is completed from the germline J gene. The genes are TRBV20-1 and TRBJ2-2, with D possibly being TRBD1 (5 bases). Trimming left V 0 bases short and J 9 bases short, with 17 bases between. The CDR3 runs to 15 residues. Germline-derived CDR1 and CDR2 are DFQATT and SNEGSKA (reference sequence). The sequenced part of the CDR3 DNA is TGCAGTGCTAGAGATAAGAGTCAGGGTGGACGGGAG. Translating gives CSARDKSQGGRE. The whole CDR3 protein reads CSARDKSQGGRELFF.

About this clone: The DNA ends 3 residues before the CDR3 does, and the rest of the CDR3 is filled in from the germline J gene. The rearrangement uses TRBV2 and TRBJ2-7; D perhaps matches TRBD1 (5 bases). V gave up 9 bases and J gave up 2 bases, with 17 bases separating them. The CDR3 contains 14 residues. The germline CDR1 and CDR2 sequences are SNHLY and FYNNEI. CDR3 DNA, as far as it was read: TGTGCCAGGGCTAAACAGGTTGGGACCTACGAG. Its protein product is CARAKQVGTYE. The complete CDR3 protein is CARAKQVGTYEQYF. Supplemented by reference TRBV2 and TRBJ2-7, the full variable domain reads EPEVTQTPSHQVTQMGQEVILRCVPISNHLYFYWYRQILGQKVEFLVSFYNNEISEKSEIFDDQFSVERPDGSNFTLKIRSTKLEDSAMYFCARAKQVGTYEQYFGPGTRLTVT.

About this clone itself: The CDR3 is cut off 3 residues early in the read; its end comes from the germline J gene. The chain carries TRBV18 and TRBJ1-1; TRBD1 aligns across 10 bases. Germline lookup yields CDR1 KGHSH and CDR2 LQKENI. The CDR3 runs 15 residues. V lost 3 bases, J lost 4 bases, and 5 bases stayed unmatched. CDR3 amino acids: CASSPGQGTPTEAFF. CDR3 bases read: TGTGCCAGCTCACCGGGACAGGGGACGCCCACTGAA.

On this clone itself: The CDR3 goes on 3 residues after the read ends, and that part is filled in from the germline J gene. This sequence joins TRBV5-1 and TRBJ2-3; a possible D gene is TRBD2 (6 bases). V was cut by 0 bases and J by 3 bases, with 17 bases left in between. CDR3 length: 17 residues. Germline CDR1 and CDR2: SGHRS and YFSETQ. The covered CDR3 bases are TGCGCCAGCAGCTTGGAATGGGACTCCGTAGGGACAGATACG. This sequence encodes CASSLEWDSVGTDT. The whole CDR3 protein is CASSLEWDSVGTDTQYF.

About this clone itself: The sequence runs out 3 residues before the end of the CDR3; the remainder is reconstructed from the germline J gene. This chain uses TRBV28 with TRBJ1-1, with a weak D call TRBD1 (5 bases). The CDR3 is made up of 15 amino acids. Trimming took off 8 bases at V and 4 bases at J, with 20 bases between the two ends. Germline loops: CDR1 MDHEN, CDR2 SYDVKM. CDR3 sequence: CASARRGRASTEAFF. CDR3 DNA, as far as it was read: TGTGCCAGCGCAAGGCGGGGCAGGGCGAGCACTGAA.

The CDR3 DNA, read in part, is TGCGCCAGCAGCCCCAGGGATAACACTGAA. Its protein product is CASSPRDNTE. The CDR3 in its entirety is CASSPRDNTEAFF. V gene TRBV5-1 combines with J gene TRBJ1-1; possible D gene TRBD1, 5 bases. The read finishes 3 residues shy of the CDR3 end, and the germline J gene is used to complete it. The CDR3 runs 13 residues. Germline V lookup: CDR1 SGHRS, CDR2 YFSETQ. V was trimmed by 4 bases and J by 2 bases, leaving 9 bases between them.

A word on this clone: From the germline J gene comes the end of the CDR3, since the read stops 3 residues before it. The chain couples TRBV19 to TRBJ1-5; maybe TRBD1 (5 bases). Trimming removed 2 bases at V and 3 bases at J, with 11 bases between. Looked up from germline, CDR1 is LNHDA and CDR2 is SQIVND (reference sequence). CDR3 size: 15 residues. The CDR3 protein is CASSIQGRTNQPQHF. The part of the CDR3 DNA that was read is TGTGCCAGTAGTATACAGGGCAGGACCAATCAGCCC. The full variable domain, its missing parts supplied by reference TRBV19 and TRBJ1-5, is DGGITQSPKYLFRKEGQNVTLSCEQNLNHDAMYWYRQDPGQGLRLIYYSQIVNDFQKGDIAEGYSVSREKKESFPLTVTSAQKNPTAFYLCASSIQGRTNQPQHFGDGTRLSIL.

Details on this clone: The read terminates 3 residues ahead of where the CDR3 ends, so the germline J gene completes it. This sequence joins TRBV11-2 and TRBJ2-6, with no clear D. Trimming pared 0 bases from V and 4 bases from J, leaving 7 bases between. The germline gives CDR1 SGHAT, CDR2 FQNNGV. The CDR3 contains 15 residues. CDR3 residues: CASSLERVGANVLTF. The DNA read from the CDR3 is TGTGCCAGCAGCTTAGAAAGGGTCGGGGCCAACGTC.

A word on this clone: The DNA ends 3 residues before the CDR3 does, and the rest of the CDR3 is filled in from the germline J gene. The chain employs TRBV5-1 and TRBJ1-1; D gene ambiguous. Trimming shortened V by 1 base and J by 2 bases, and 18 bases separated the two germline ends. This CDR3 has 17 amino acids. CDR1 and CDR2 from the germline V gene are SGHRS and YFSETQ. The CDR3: CASSLSAQLTRNTEAFF. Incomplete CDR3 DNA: TGCGCCAGCAGCTTGTCCGCACAGCTTACGAGAAACACTGAA.

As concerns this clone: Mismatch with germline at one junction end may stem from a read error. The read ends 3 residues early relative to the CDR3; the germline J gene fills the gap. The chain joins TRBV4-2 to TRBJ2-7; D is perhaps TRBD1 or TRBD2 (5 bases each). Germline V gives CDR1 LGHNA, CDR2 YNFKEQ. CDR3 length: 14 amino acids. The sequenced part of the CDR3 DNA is TGCGCCAGCAGCCGGGGCAGGGAACCCTACGAG. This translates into CASSRGREPYE. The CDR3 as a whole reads CASSRGREPYEQYF.

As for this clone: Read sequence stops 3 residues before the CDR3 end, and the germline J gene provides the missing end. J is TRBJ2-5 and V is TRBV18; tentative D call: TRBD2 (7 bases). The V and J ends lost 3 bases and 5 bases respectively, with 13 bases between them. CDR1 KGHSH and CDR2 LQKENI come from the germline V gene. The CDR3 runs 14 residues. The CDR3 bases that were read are TGTGCCAGCTCACCGTTACAGGGAGGGGAGACC. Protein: CASSPLQGGET. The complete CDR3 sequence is CASSPLQGGETQYF.

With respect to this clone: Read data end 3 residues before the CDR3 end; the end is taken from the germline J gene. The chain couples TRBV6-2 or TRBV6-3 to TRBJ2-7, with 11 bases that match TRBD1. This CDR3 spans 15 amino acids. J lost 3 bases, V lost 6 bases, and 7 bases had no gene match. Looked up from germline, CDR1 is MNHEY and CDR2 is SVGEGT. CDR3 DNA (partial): TGTGCCAGCAGCCCGGGACAGGGGGACTACTACGAG. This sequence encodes CASSPGQGDYYE. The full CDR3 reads CASSPGQGDYYEQYF.

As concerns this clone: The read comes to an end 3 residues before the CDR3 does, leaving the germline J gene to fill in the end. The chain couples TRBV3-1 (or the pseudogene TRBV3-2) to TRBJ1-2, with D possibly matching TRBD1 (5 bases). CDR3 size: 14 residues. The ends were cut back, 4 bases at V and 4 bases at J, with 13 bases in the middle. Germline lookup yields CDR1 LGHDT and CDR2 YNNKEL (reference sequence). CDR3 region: CASSLQGSGYGYTF. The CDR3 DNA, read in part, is TGTGCCAGCAGCCTTCAGGGTTCCGGCTATGGC.

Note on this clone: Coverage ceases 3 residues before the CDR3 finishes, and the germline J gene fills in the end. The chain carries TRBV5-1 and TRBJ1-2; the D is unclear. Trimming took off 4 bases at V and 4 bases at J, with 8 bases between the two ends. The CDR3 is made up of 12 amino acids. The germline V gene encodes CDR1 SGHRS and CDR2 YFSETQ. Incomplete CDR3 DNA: TGCGCCAGCAGCGAAGGCTCCTATGGC. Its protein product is CASSEGSYG. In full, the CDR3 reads CASSEGSYGYTF.

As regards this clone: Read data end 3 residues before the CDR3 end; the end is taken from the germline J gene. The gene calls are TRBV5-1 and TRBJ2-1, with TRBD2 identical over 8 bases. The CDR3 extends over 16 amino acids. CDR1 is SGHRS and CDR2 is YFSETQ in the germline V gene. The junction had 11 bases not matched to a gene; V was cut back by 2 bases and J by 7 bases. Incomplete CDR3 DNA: TGCGCCAGCAGCTTCCCCGCGGGAGGCATGGGAAATGAG. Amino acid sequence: CASSFPAGGMGNE. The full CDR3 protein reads CASSFPAGGMGNEQFF.

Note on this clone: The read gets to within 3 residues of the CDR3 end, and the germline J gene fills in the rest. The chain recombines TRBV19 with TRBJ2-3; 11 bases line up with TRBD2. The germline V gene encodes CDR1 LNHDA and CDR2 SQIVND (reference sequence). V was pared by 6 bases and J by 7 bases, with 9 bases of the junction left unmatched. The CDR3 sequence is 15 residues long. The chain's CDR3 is CASSPGLAVWNTQYF. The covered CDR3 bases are TGTGCCAGTAGCCCGGGACTAGCGGTGTGGAATACG.

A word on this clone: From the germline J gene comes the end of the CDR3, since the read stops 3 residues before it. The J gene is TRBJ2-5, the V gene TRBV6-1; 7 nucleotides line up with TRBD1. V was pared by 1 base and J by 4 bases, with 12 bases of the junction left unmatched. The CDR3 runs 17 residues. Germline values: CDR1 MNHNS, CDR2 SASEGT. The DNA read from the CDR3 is TGTGCCAGCAGTGAAGTCTTAGGGGACAGTAAGCTAGAGACC. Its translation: CASSEVLGDSKLET. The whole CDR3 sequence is CASSEVLGDSKLETQYF.

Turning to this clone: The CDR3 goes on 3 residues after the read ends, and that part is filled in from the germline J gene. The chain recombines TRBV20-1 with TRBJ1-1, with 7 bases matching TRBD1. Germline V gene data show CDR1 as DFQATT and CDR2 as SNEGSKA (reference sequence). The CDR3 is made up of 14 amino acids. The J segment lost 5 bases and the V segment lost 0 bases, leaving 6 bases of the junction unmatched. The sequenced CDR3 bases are TGCAGTGCTAGAGATCAAAGGGGGCCAACTGAA. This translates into CSARDQRGPTE. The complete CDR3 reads CSARDQRGPTEAFF.